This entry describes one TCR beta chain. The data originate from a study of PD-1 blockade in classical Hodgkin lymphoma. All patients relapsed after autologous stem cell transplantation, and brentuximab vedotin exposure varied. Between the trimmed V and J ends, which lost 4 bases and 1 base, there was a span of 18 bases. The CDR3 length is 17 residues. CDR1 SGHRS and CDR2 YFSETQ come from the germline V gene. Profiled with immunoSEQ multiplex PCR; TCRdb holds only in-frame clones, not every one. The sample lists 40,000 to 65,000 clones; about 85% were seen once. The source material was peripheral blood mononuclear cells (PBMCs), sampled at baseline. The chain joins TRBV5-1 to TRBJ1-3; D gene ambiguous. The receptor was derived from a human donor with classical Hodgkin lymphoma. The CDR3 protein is CASSLLGVLGSGNTIYF. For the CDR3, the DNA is TGCGCCAGCAGCCTCCTCGGTGTTCTGGGATCTGGAAACACCATATATTTT.